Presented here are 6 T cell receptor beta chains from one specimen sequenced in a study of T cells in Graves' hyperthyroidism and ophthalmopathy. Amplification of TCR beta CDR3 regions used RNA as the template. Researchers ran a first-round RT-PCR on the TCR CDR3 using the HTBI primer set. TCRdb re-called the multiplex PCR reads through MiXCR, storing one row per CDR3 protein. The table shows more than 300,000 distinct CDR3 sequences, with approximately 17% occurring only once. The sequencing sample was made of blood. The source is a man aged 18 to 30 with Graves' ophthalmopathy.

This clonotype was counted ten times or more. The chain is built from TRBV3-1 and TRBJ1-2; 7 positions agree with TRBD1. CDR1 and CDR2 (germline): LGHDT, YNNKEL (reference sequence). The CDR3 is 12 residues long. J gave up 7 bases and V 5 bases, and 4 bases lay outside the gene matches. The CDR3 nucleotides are TGTGCCAGCAGCAATGACAGGGTTGGCTACACCTTC. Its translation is CASSNDRVGYTF.

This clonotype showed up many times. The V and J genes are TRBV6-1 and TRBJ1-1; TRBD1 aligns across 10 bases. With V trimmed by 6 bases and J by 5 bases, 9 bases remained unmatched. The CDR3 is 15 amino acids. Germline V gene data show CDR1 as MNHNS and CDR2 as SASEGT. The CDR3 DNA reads TGTGCCAGCAGCGGACAGGGGGTGAGAGGGACTGAAGCTTTCTTT. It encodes CASSGQGVRGTEAFF.

The chain's CDR3 is CASSATGQGGTEAFF. In DNA form, the CDR3 reads TGTGCCAGCAGCGCTACCGGACAGGGAGGGACTGAAGCTTTCTTT. The chain is built from TRBV9 and TRBJ1-1; 8 nucleotides line up with TRBD1. CDR3 length: 15 amino acids. Germline CDR1 and CDR2: SGDLS and YYNGEE. Trimming cost V 3 bases and J 5 bases; bases outside gene matches: 9.

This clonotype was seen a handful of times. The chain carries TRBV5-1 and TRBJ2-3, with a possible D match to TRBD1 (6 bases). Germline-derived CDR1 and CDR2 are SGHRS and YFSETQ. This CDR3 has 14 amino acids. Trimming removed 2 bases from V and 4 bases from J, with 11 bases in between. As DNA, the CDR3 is TGCGCCAGCAGCTTACAGGGAACGGCAGATACGCAGTATTTT. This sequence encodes CASSLQGTADTQYF.

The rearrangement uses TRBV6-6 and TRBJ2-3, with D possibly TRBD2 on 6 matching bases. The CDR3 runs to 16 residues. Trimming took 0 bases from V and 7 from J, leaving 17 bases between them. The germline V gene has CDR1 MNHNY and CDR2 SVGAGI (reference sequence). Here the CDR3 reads CASSYSMVSGTYTQYF. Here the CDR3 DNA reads TGTGCCAGCAGTTACTCGATGGTTAGCGGTACTTATACGCAGTATTTT.

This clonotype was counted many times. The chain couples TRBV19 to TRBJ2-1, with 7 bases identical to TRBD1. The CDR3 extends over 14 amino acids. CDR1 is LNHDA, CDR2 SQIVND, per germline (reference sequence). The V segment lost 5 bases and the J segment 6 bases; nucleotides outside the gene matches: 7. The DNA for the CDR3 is TGTGCCAGTAGTCTCCGGACAGGTGGCAATGAGCAGTTCTTC. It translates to CASSLRTGGNEQFF.